The TCR beta chain described here comes from a study of T cell responses to AZD1222 COVID-19 vaccine. Using immunoSEQ multiplex PCR, the repertoire was profiled, and TCRdb retains in-frame clones only, with some absent. The sample includes approximately 190,000 clones, about 92% of them seen just once. Trimming cost V 4 bases and J 3 bases, with 10 bases left between them. Germline assignment: CDR1 SGHDN and CDR2 FVKESK. The CDR3 sequence is 15 residues long. This sample comprised peripheral blood, obtained on day 0 of AZD1222 vaccination. The source of this sequence is an adult in good health. The V call is TRBV14, the J call TRBJ2-6; D not certain. CDR3 region: CASSPQESGANVLTF. The CDR3 nucleotides are TGTGCCAGCAGCCCCCAGGAGAGTGGGGCCAACGTCCTGACTTTC.